This T cell receptor (beta chain) was captured in a study of blood T cell repertoires in COVID-19. Germline values: CDR1 SGHTA, CDR2 FQGNSA. V was pared by 5 bases and J by 11 bases, with 14 bases between. This CDR3 has 12 amino acids. Libraries were prepared by immunoSEQ multiplex PCR; TCRdb keeps only in-frame clonotypes and omits some of them. Of 150,000 to 200,000 clones listed, 80% to 90% were seen once; the top ten hold about 1%. This chain uses TRBV7-2 with TRBJ2-3, with a possible D match to TRBD2 (5 bases). This clonotype originated in a woman younger than 30 who had recovered from COVID-19. Sequencing was performed on peripheral blood. CDR3: CASSREPLRQYF. In nucleotides, the CDR3 is TGTGCCAGCAGCCGGGAACCTTTGAGGCAGTATTTT.